This paragraph reports one TCR delta chain. A much larger clone sits a single nucleotide away, making a read error possible. The identical CDR3 is also encoded by other nucleotide sequences in the sample. The sample is drawn from a study of gamma-delta chains in newborns, infants, children. Study details: Microbial exposure reportedly drives polyclonal innate γδ T cell expansion after birth.

TCRdb re-called clones from the reads via CATT. This sample has approximately 5,400 delta-chain clones; 0.4% to 0.45% occur once, and the top ten carry about 15%. The CDR3 extends over 21 amino acids. CDR1 and CDR2 (germline): GEAIGNYY, EKD. This sequence originates from a child who was a newborn, infant or young child, either healthy, febrile or measles-vaccinated (not recorded which). The sequenced sample consisted of blood. The V call is TRDV2, the J call TRDJ3; TRDD3 agrees at 12 bases. The CDR3 here is CACDTAAGGYESSWDTRQMFF. Written as DNA, the CDR3 is TGTGCCTGTGACACGGCGGCTGGGGGATACGAGAGCTCCTGGGATACCCGACAGATGTTTTTC.